These T cell receptor beta chains were read from a single sample in a study of cytomegalovirus exposure and HLA in healthy donors. The data were produced by immunoSEQ multiplex PCR, yet TCRdb's version contains in-frame clones alone and is incomplete. Of about 170,000 clones detected, 80% to 90% appear once; the ten largest clones hold approximately 2.5%. The sample consisted of PBMCs. Every receptor here comes from a man aged 30 to 39 in good health and CMV-seropositive. The CDR3 runs from the conserved cysteine through the conserved F or W. Each record gives: J gene, D gene, V gene, clone size, CDR3 protein, CDR3 DNA. The D gene is left open where the match is weak. Clone size appears in some rows only: once, few, many, or a class for an expanded clone.

TRBJ2-1	-	TRBV19	-	CASSISRGYNEQFF	TGTGCCAGTAGTATTAGTAGGGGTTACAATGAGCAGTTCTTC
TRBJ1-2	-	TRBV28	-	CASNPVGSGYGYTF	TGTGCCAGCAACCCCGTTGGCAGCGGCTATGGCTACACCTTC
TRBJ2-5	-	TRBV11-3	-	CASSLGGGTQYF	TGTGCCAGCAGCTTAGGGGGAGGGACCCAGTACTTC
TRBJ1-1	-	TRBV29-1	-	CSVANGKNTEAFF	TGCAGCGTTGCGAACGGTAAGAACACTGAAGCTTTCTTT
TRBJ1-2	TRBD1	TRBV10-2	-	CASSESSGGTLNYGYTF	TGCGCCAGCAGTGAGTCGTCAGGGGGGACCCTTAACTATGGCTACACCTTC
TRBJ1-1	-	TRBV5-1	-	CASSFDGQNTEAFF	TGCGCCAGCAGCTTTGATGGACAGAACACTGAAGCTTTCTTT
TRBJ1-2	TRBD1	TRBV5-5	-	CASSLTGDYGYTF	TGTGCCAGCAGCTTGACAGGGGACTATGGCTACACCTTC
TRBJ2-7	TRBD1	TRBV7-2	-	CASSFRTGTHEQYF	TGTGCCAGCAGCTTTCGGACAGGGACCCACGAGCAGTACTTC
TRBJ2-3	-	TRBV7-2	-	CASSAGVTDTQYF	TGTGCCAGCAGCGCGGGCGTCACAGATACGCAGTATTTT
TRBJ2-5	-	TRBV7-7	-	CASSPTYGGETQYF	TGTGCTAGCAGCCCAACCTATGGGGGGGAGACCCAGTACTTC
TRBJ2-3	TRBD2	TRBV5-1	-	CASSLLAGGADTQYF	TGCGCCAGCAGCCTTCTAGCGGGAGGGGCAGATACGCAGTATTTT
TRBJ2-3	-	TRBV7-8	-	CASSLDGSQYF	TGTGCCAGCAGCTTAGACGGGAGCCAGTATTTT
TRBJ2-1	-	TRBV11-2	-	CASSPTSGGGNEQFF	TGTGCCAGCAGCCCGACGTCCGGGGGAGGCAATGAGCAGTTCTTC
TRBJ2-1	TRBD1	TRBV13	-	CASSEVRTGGMLEQFF	TGTGCCAGCTCAGAAGTCCGGACAGGGGGCATGCTTGAGCAGTTCTTC
TRBJ1-2	-	TRBV6-5	-	CASSREGTNYGYTF	TGTGCCAGCAGTCGGGAGGGCACCAACTATGGCTACACTTTC
TRBJ1-1	TRBD1	TRBV2	many	CASSPGQGLTEAFF	TGTGCCAGCAGTCCGGGACAGGGACTCACTGAAGCTTTCTTT
TRBJ1-1	-	TRBV7-2	once	CASSLANTNTEAFF	TGTGCCAGCTCACTAGCCAACACGAACACTGAAGCTTTCTTT
TRBJ2-3	-	TRBV19	-	CASSFGQTDTQYF	TGTGCCAGTAGTTTTGGACAGACAGATACGCAGTATTTT
TRBJ1-5	-	TRBV6-5	-	CASSIRPDNNQPQHF	TGTGCCAGCAGTATTCGACCGGACAACAATCAGCCCCAGCATTTT
TRBJ2-4	TRBD2	TRBV4-1	-	CASSQTAIAGGEGNIQYF	TGCGCCAGCAGCCAGACCGCTATAGCGGGGGGGGAGGGAAACATTCAGTACTTC
TRBJ1-4	TRBD1	TRBV25-1	-	CASSSFRGPGEKLFF	TGTGCCAGCAGTTCCTTTAGGGGGCCGGGGGAAAAACTGTTTTTT
TRBJ2-1	-	TRBV15	-	CATSWIPGNEQFF	TGTGCCACCAGCTGGATCCCGGGCAATGAGCAGTTCTTC
TRBJ2-7	TRBD2	TRBV4-1	once	CASSLLALSYEQYF	TGCGCCAGCAGCCTACTAGCGCTCTCCTACGAGCAGTACTTC
TRBJ1-1	TRBD1	TRBV2	-	CASSQQGSSTEAFF	TGTGCCAGCAGTCAACAGGGGTCAAGCACTGAAGCTTTCTTT
TRBJ1-2	-	TRBV2	-	CASSERVLGAEDYGYTF	TGTGCCAGCAGTGAAAGGGTACTGGGGGCGGAGGACTATGGCTACACCTTC
TRBJ2-5	TRBD1	TRBV7-6	-	CASGTAQVETQYF	TGTGCCAGCGGGACAGCGCAGGTGGAGACCCAGTACTTC
TRBJ2-3	-	TRBV4-1	once	CASAAGTLSTDTQYF	TGCGCCAGCGCGGCCGGGACATTGAGCACAGATACGCAGTATTTT
TRBJ2-3	-	TRBV7-2	-	CASSLSGFTWGDTQYF	TGTGCCAGCAGCTTAAGCGGGTTCACCTGGGGAGATACGCAGTATTTT
TRBJ1-3	-	TRBV5-1	-	CASSLGEGNTIYF	TGCGCCAGCAGCTTGGGTGAGGGAAACACCATATATTTT
TRBJ1-5	TRBD1	TRBV10-3	-	CATTGVFNQPQHF	TGTGCCACCACAGGGGTCTTCAATCAGCCCCAGCATTTT
TRBJ1-1	-	TRBV2	few	CASTAKSGMNTEAFF	TGTGCCAGCACCGCAAAGTCAGGGATGAACACTGAAGCTTTCTTT
TRBJ1-1	TRBD1	TRBV19	-	CASSTGQGATEAFF	TGTGCCAGTAGTACAGGACAGGGTGCGACTGAAGCTTTCTTT
TRBJ1-4	-	TRBV6-5	few	CASSFREGEKLFF	TGTGCCAGCAGTTTCAGGGAAGGTGAAAAACTGTTTTTT
TRBJ2-3	TRBD2	TRBV7-9	-	CASSFSGETDTQYF	TGTGCCAGCAGCTTTAGCGGGGAAACAGATACGCAGTATTTT
TRBJ1-1	-	TRBV7-9	-	CASRNSRELNTEAFF	TGTGCCAGCAGGAATTCCAGGGAATTGAACACTGAAGCTTTCTTT
TRBJ2-1	-	TRBV7-2	-	CASSLRGSYNEQFF	TGTGCCAGCAGCTTAAGGGGCTCCTACAATGAGCAGTTCTTC
TRBJ2-1	TRBD2	TRBV7-2	-	CASSFSGSSYNEQFF	TGTGCCAGCAGCTTTAGCGGGAGCTCCTACAATGAGCAGTTCTTC
TRBJ2-3	-	TRBV29-1	-	CSAGRDTQYF	TGCAGCGCAGGGCGAGATACGCAGTATTTT
TRBJ2-7	TRBD1	TRBV5-5	-	CAVGQGYEQYF	TGTGCCGTCGGACAGGGCTACGAGCAGTACTTC
TRBJ2-2	-	TRBV28	-	CASSAQGYTGELFF	TGTGCCAGCAGTGCCCAGGGATACACCGGGGAGCTGTTTTTT